The clone carrying this TCR beta chain was counted only a few times. No antigen is known for it. The CDR3 is 16 amino acids. V gave up 3 bases and J gave up 4 bases, with 15 bases separating them. Germline CDR1 reads KGHSH; CDR2 reads LQKENI. The sample comes from a study of cytomegalovirus exposure and HLA in healthy donors. Study-level findings and limits: The authors judged a highly shared variant cluster likely a sequencing artifact. Donors were assumed by presence/absence analyses to have roughly uniform sequencing depth.

Researchers ran the PCR with 60 Vbeta and 13 Jbeta primers. Repertoires were generated with immunoSEQ multiplex PCR, while TCRdb's copy carries only in-frame clones and drops some. The table has approximately 130,000 clones, about 81% seen once. The source material was PBMCs. The source of this sequence is a woman aged 50 to 60 in good health and CMV-seropositive. The chain carries TRBV18 and TRBJ1-4; D is unresolved. CDR3 DNA: TGTGCCAGCTCACCGACCCCCATAGGCGGTAATGAAAAACTGTTTTTT. This sequence encodes CASSPTPIGGNEKLFF.